This passage covers 8 T cell receptor beta chains from one sample sequenced in a study of CD8 T cells in Susac syndrome. Reverse transcription of roughly 0.5 to 1 ug RNA used random hexamers. One entry per CDR3 protein results from TCRdb running MiXCR on the immunoSEQ multiplex PCR reads. Of fewer than 150,000 distinct CDR3 sequences detected, around 94% appear once; the ten largest clones hold around 0.29%. Input material: CD8+ T cells from PBMCs. The receptor set was obtained from a human donor in good health.

The chain carries TRBV24-1 and TRBJ2-3; D is possibly TRBD2 (5 bases). The V and J ends lost 5 bases and 3 bases respectively, with 14 bases between them. The CDR3 loop spans 15 amino acids. Germline values: CDR1 KGHDR, CDR2 SFDVKD. CDR3 in DNA: TGTGCCACCAGTGGAACGGGGATTGAGACAGATACGCAGTATTTT. This encodes CATSGTGIETDTQYF.

The rearrangement links TRBV13 to TRBJ2-7; no clear D. Between the trimmed V and J ends, which lost 0 bases and 1 base, there was a span of 10 bases. The CDR3 spans 15 residues. CDR1 is PRHDT, CDR2 FYEKMQ, per germline (reference sequence). CDR3 sequence: CASSLGVRSSYEQYF. The DNA of the CDR3 is TGTGCCAGCAGCTTAGGGGTCAGGAGTTCCTACGAGCAGTACTTC.

The chain carries TRBV6-2 or TRBV6-3 and TRBJ1-5; D may be TRBD1 (6 bases). Germline V gene sequence: CDR1 MNHEY, CDR2 SVGEGT. The CDR3 contains 13 residues. Deletions cut 6 bases from V and 5 bases from J, with 11 bases between. The CDR3 protein is CASRTGFYQPQHF. Written as DNA, the CDR3 is TGTGCCAGCAGAACAGGGTTCTATCAGCCCCAGCATTTT.

The V gene is TRBV21-1, the J gene TRBJ2-1. TRBV21-1 is assigned pseudogene status. The CDR3 covers 17 residues. The CDR3 DNA follows: TGTGCCAGCAGCAAAACACTGGCGGGAGGTACCTACAATGAGCAGTTCTTC. As protein: CASSKTLAGGTYNEQFF.

The chain employs TRBV29-1 and TRBJ2-7, with TRBD1 matching over 8 bases. Germline CDR1 reads SQVTM; CDR2 reads ANQGSEA. The CDR3 has 14 residues. After removal of 6 bases from V and 1 base from J, the junction contained 8 bases not matched to a gene. CDR3 sequence: CSVAGGEGSYEQYF. The CDR3 bases are TGCAGCGTGGCAGGGGGCGAAGGATCCTACGAGCAGTACTTC.

This clonotype was observed a single time. The chain links TRBV9 to TRBJ2-2; no firm D call. CDR1 and CDR2 from the germline V gene are SGDLS and YYNGEE. Trimming shortened V by 0 bases and J by 0 bases, and 15 bases separated the two germline ends. CDR3 length: 18 amino acids. The CDR3 region has the DNA TGTGCCAGCAGCGTAGCCCGTTGGTCAGCTACGAACACCGGGGAGCTGTTTTTT. Translated, it gives CASSVARWSATNTGELFF.

The V call is TRBV6-2 or TRBV6-3, the J call TRBJ2-1; TRBD2 aligns across 8 bases. Germline V CDR1 and CDR2: MNHEY, SVGEGT. The CDR3 runs to 16 residues. After removal of 0 bases from V and 9 bases from J, the junction contained 10 bases not matched to a gene. CDR3 residues: CASSYSRTGGYGEQFF. The CDR3 DNA sequence: TGTGCCAGCAGTTACTCGAGAACGGGAGGGTACGGTGAGCAGTTCTTC.

The J gene is TRBJ1-5, the V gene TRBV27; D is unclear. CDR1 is MNHEY, CDR2 SMNVEV, per germline (reference sequence). The CDR3 sequence is 12 residues long. The ends were cut back, 5 bases at V and 6 bases at J, with 8 bases in the middle. The CDR3 bases are TGTGCCAGCAGTCCCCCGGGTCAGCCCCAGCATTTT. This encodes CASSPPGQPQHF.